These T cell receptor beta chains were read from a single sample in a study of T cell responses to AZD1222 COVID-19 vaccine. Profiled with immunoSEQ multiplex PCR; TCRdb holds only in-frame clones, not every one. The table shows around 50,000 clones, with 80% to 90% occurring only once. The starting material was peripheral blood, obtained on day 0 of AZD1222 vaccination. The source of these receptors is an adult in good health. CDR3s include the opening cysteine and the closing phenylalanine or tryptophan. The D gene is left open where the match is weak. Expanded clones get a size class; other rows say once, few or many, or leave the size out.

d_gene	v_gene	j_gene	abundance	CDR3aa	CDR3nt
-	TRBV6-6	TRBJ2-2	-	CASSRPDLKGTGELFF	TGTGCCAGCAGTCGACCCGATTTGAAGGGCACCGGGGAGCTGTTTTTT
TRBD1	TRBV28	TRBJ1-6	once	CASRQRDRGNSPLHF	TGTGCCAGCAGACAGAGAGACAGGGGGAATTCACCCCTCCACTTT
-	TRBV7-9	TRBJ1-6	-	CASSPGTTSPWSPLHF	TGTGCCAGCAGCCCCGGGACAACTAGCCCATGGTCACCCCTCCACTTT
-	TRBV7-3	TRBJ2-3	-	CASSPHRESWTDTQYF	TGTGCCAGCAGCCCGCACAGGGAATCTTGGACAGATACGCAGTATTTT
-	TRBV18	TRBJ2-3	-	CASSPLRTALGTDTQYF	TGTGCCAGCTCACCACTGAGGACAGCCCTGGGCACAGATACGCAGTATTTT
TRBD2	TRBV2	TRBJ2-1	-	CASSGGGRETYNEQFF	TGTGCCAGCAGTGGCGGGGGGCGGGAAACCTACAATGAGCAGTTCTTC
TRBD1	TRBV11-2	TRBJ2-1	-	CASSSLGGQGANEQFF	TGTGCCAGCAGCTCCCTGGGGGGACAGGGGGCCAATGAGCAGTTCTTC
-	TRBV5-1	TRBJ1-1	-	CASSLGTVGSTEAFF	TGCGCCAGCAGCTTGGGTACGGTGGGTAGCACTGAAGCTTTCTTT
-	TRBV6-6	TRBJ2-5	-	CASSYSWTQYF	TGTGCCAGCAGTTACTCGTGGACCCAGTACTTC
-	TRBV5-1	TRBJ1-6	-	CASSPGRNNSPLHF	TGCGCCAGCAGCCCGGGACGGAATAATTCACCCCTCCACTTT
-	TRBV3-1/TRBV3-2	TRBJ2-1	once	CASSPGARRTNEQFF	TGTGCCAGCAGCCCCGGGGCGAGGCGAACGAATGAGCAGTTCTTC
-	TRBV5-4	TRBJ1-6	-	CASSLERSYNSPLHF	TGTGCCAGCAGCTTGGAGCGGTCCTATAATTCACCCCTCCACTTT
-	TRBV2	TRBJ1-5	-	CASSERRDQPQHF	TGTGCCAGCAGTGAAAGAAGGGATCAGCCCCAGCATTTT
-	TRBV6-6	TRBJ1-2	-	CASSYSSGQGIYGYTF	TGTGCCAGCAGTTATTCGAGCGGCCAGGGGATCTATGGCTACACCTTC
TRBD1	TRBV28	TRBJ2-7	-	CASSGTGTPYEQYF	TGTGCCAGCAGCGGGACAGGGACTCCTTACGAGCAGTACTTC
-	TRBV27	TRBJ2-7	-	CASSLQSTVRGYEQYF	TGTGCCAGCAGTTTACAGTCGACAGTAAGGGGCTACGAGCAGTACTTC
TRBD1	TRBV5-1	TRBJ1-3	once	CASSLETGNTIYF	TGCGCCAGCAGCTTGGAGACAGGGAACACCATATATTTT
-	TRBV27	TRBJ1-1	-	CASRSSLNTEAFF	TGTGCCAGCCGTTCAAGCTTGAACACTGAAGCTTTCTTT
-	TRBV7-3	TRBJ2-5	-	CASSLAAEETQYF	TGTGCCAGCAGCTTAGCGGCGGAAGAGACCCAGTACTTC
-	TRBV9	TRBJ2-6	-	CASSPSGTGANVLTF	TGTGCCAGCAGCCCATCGGGGACTGGGGCCAACGTCCTGACTTTC
-	TRBV11-2	TRBJ2-7	-	CASSLNRNPVNF	TGTGCCAGCAGCTTAAATAGAAATCCTGTGAACTTC
-	TRBV28	TRBJ2-5	-	CASTLGGEETQYF	TGTGCCAGCACCCTCGGAGGGGAAGAGACCCAGTACTTC
-	TRBV27	TRBJ2-5	-	CARVPNRHPETQYF	TGTGCCAGGGTTCCGAACCGCCACCCGGAGACCCAGTACTTC